The clone carrying this T cell receptor beta chain was observed at least ten times. Its antigen is unidentified. The CDR3 has 12 residues. V lost 5 bases, J lost 7 bases, and 11 bases lay in between. The germline CDR1 and CDR2 sequences are DFQATT and SNEGSKA (reference sequence). The data originate from a study of T-cell reconstitution after alpha-beta-depleted transplantation in children. Whole-study results and caveats: Several hundred expanded graft clones reportedly supplied alpha-beta T cells about two months after transplant. Recipient T cells and thymic progenitors that survived were the source of the high TCRbeta diversity seen at day 60 in some patients. One year after transplant, T-cell counts and diversity came mostly from newly produced T cells.

For TCRbeta, the library was prepared with unique molecular identifiers. TCRdb re-derived calls from the PCR reads in MiXCR, one entry per CDR3 protein. The sample lists about 290,000 distinct CDR3 sequences, 6.5% to 9% occurring once. Sequencing used peripheral blood, obtained 360 days after TCRalphabeta/CD19-depleted stem cell transplant. The V call is TRBV20-1, the J call TRBJ2-2; D is perhaps TRBD2 (5 bases). This TCR derives from a female patient aged 2-9 years who had a stem cell transplant for Fanconi anemia, so the T cells may come from the graft donor. The CDR3 is CSASRRDGELFF. DNA for the CDR3: TGCAGTGCTTCGCGACGGGACGGGGAGCTGTTTTTT.